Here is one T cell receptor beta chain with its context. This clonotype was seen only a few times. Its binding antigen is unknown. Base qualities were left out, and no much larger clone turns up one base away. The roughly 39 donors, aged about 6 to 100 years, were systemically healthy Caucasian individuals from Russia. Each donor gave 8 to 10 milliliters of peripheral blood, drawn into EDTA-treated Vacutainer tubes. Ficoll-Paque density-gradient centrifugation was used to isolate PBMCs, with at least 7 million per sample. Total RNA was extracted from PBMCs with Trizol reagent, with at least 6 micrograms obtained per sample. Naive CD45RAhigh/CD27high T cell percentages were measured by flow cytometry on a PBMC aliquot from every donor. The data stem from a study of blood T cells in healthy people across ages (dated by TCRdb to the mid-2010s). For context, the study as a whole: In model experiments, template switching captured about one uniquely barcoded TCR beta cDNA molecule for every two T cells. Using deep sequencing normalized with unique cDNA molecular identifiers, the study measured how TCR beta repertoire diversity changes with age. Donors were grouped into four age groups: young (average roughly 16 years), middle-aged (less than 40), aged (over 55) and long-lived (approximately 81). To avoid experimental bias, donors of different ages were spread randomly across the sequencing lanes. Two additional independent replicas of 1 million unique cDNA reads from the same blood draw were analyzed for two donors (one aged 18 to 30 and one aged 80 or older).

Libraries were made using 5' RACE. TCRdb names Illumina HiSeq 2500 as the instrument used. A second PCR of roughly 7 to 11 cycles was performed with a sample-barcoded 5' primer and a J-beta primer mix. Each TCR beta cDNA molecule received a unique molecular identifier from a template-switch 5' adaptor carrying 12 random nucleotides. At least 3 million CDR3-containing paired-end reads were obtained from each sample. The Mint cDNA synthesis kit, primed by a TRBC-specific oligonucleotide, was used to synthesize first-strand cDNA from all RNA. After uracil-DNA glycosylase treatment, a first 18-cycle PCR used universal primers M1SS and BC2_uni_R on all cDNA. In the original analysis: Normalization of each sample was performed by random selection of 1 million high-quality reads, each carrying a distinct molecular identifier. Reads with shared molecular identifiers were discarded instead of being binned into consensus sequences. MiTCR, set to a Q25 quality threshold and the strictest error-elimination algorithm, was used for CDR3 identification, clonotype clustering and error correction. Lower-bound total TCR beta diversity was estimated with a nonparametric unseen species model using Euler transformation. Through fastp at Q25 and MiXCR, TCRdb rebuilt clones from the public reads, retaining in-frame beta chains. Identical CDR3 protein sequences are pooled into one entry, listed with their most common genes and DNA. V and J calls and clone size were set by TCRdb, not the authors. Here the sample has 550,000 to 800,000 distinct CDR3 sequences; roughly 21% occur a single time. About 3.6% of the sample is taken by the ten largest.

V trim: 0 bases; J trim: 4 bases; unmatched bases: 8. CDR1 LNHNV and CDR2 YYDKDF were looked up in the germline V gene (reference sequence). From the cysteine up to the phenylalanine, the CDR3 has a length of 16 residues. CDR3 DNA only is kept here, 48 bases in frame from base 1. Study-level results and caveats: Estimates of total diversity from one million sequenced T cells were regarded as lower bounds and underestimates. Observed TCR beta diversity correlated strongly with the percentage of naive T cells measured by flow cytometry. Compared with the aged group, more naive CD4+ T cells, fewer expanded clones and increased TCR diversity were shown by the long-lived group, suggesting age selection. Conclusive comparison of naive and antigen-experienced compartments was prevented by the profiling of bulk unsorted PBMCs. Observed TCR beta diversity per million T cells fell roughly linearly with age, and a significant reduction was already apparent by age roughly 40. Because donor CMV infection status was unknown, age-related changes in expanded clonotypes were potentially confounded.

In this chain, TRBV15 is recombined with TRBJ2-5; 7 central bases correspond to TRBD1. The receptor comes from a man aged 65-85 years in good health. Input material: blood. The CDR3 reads CATSRDPTGAGETQYF. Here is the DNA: TGTGCCACCAGCAGAGATCCTACAGGGGCCGGAGAGACCCAGTACTTC.